This TCR beta chain was identified in a study of T cell repertoires in cytomegalovirus infection. In the study overall: It was recently identified HLA-C-restricted and well-studied HLA-B-restricted CMV epitopes that the study used. An indication of both CMV infection and matching HLA type came from public TCR beta signatures.

TCRdb reprocessed the reads via MiXCR and lists one record per CDR3 protein. This repertoire shows around 900,000 distinct CDR3 sequences, approximately 33% found once; its top ten account for around 15%. J was trimmed by 2 bases and V by 10 bases; bases with no gene match: 4. The CDR3 loop spans 15 amino acids. Germline loops: CDR1 KGHDR, CDR2 SFDVKD. Regarding this clonotype: No antigen is known for it.

General study points: The ex vivo response showed dominance by HLA-C-restricted CMV-specific TCR beta clonotypes.

This chain uses TRBV24-1 with TRBJ2-1, with 13 bases matching TRBD2. The starting material was cultured CD8+ T cells from PBMCs, obtained from culture after CMV antigen stimulation. This clonotype originated in a human donor in good health (CMV status not recorded). Some clones in this sample may be carry-over from other donors' samples. The chain's CDR3 is CATSTSGGTYNEQFF. DNA of the CDR3: TGTGCCACGTCGACTAGCGGGGGGACCTACAATGAGCAGTTCTTC.